This T cell receptor (beta chain) was captured by sequencing in a study of TIL therapy for anti-PD-1-resistant metastatic lung cancer. Indicated time point: pre-treatment sample, taken before nivolumab and TIL therapy. Enrollment ran from 2017 to early 2020. Germline V CDR1 and CDR2: KGHSH, LQKENI. V shed 5 bases, J shed 4 bases, and the junction held 12 bases outside the gene matches. There are 17 residues in the CDR3. Sequencing used immunoSEQ v3. The method was immunoSEQ multiplex PCR; TCRdb's version includes in-frame clones alone and lacks a portion of them. Seen here are 20,000 to 25,000 clones, 60% to 80% observed once, and the top ten hold just under 2%. This clone was picked up one time.

The TCR originated in a person between 25 and 79 years old with non-small cell lung cancer. The sequences come from blood, collected at baseline. The V gene is TRBV18, the J gene TRBJ1-4; TRBD1 matches at 8 bases. CDR3 bases: TGTGCCAGCTCATCACTACTAGGGACAGGATTTAATGAAAAACTGTTTTTT. It encodes CASSSLLGTGFNEKLFF.